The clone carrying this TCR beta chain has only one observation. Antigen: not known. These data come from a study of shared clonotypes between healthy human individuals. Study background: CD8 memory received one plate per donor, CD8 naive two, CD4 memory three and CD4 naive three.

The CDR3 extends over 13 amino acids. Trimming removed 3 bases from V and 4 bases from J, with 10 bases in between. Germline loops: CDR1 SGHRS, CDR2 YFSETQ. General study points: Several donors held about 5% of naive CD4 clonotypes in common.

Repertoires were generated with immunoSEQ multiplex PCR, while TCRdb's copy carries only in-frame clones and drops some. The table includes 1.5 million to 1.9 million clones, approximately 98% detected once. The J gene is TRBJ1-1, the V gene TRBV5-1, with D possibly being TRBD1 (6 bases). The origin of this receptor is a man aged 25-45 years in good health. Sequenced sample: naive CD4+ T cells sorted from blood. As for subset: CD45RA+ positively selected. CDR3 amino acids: CASSWAGATEAFF. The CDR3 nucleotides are TGCGCCAGCAGCTGGGCAGGGGCCACTGAAGCTTTCTTT. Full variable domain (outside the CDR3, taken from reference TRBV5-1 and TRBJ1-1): KAGVTQTPRYLIKTRGQQVTLSCSPISGHRSVSWYQQTPGQGLQFLFEYFSETQRNKGNFPGRFSGRQFSNSRSEMNVSTLELGDSALYLCASSWAGATEAFFGQGTRLTVV.